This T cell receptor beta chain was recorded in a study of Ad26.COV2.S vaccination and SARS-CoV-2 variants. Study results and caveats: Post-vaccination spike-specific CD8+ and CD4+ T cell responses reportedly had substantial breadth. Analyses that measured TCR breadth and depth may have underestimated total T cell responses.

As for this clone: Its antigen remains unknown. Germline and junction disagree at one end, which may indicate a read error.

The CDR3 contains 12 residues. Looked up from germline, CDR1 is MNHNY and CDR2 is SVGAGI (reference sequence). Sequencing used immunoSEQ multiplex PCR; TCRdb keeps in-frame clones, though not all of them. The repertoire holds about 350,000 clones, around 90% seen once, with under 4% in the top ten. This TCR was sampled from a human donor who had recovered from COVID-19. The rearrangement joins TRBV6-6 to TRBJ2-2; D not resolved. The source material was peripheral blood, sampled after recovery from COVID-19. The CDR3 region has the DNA TGTGCCAGCACTTACTATGCCGGGGAGCTGTTTTTT. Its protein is CASTYYAGELFF.